The 16 T cell receptor beta chains given below trace back to one sample, sequenced in a study of monozygotic twins with cystic fibrosis. The method was immunoSEQ multiplex PCR; TCRdb's version includes in-frame clones alone and lacks a portion of them. The table records about 36,000 clones, 80% to 95% of them present only once. The sample taken for sequencing was blood. These receptor sequences come from a boy younger than 10 with cystic fibrosis.

This clone was seen only a few times. The chain recombines TRBV19 with TRBJ1-2; 7 positions match TRBD1. The CDR3 loop spans 17 amino acids. V shed 3 bases, J shed 2 bases, and the junction held 12 bases outside the gene matches. The V gene's germline CDR1 is LNHDA and CDR2 SQIVND (reference sequence). CDR3 amino acids: CASSIGVSGQANYGYTF. DNA for the CDR3: TGTGCCAGTAGTATTGGCGTTTCCGGACAGGCAAACTATGGCTACACCTTC.

The chain employs TRBV6-5 and TRBJ2-3; D is perhaps TRBD1 (6 bases). Trimming shortened V by 7 bases and J by 4 bases, and 12 bases separated the two germline ends. Germline V CDR1 and CDR2: MNHEY, SVGAGI. CDR3 length: 13 amino acids. The CDR3 DNA reads as TGTGCCAGCACGAGGGCAGGGGCAGATACGCAGTATTTT. Translating it yields CASTRAGADTQYF.

The chain employs TRBV11-3 and TRBJ1-1; possibly TRBD1 for D (6 bases). The CDR3 extends over 15 amino acids. V lost 8 bases to trimming and J lost 6 bases, with 22 bases between them. The V gene's germline CDR1 is SGHNT and CDR2 YENEEA. CDR3 amino acids: CASLQREGGSAEAFF. The CDR3 nucleotides read TGTGCCAGCCTCCAAAGGGAGGGGGGTTCAGCTGAAGCTTTCTTT.

This chain connects TRBV27 to TRBJ1-1; TRBD1 might be the D (6 bases). Germline lookup yields CDR1 MNHEY and CDR2 SMNVEV (reference sequence). V shed 7 bases and J shed 4 bases, with 16 bases lying between them. The CDR3 totals 14 residues. The CDR3 bases are TGTGCCAGCAACAAAAGGGGGGGGCTCACTGAAGCTTTCTTT. It encodes CASNKRGGLTEAFF.

This clone showed up just once. The rearrangement links TRBV2 to TRBJ1-1; maybe TRBD1 (5 bases). This CDR3 comprises 16 residues. Trimming stripped 7 bases from V and 3 bases from J, with 21 bases between. Germline loops: CDR1 SNHLY, CDR2 FYNNEI. CDR3 sequence (DNA): TGTGCCAGCACGCTTATCCGGGGGAATTTGGACACTGAAGCTTTCTTT. It translates to CASTLIRGNLDTEAFF.

V gene TRBV21-1 combines with J gene TRBJ2-7; the table's D call, TRBD1, was not checked against the DNA. TRBV21-1 is a known pseudogene. The CDR3 is made up of 13 amino acids. The CDR3 sequence is CASSILLTVEQYF. In DNA, the CDR3 is TGTGCCAGCAGCATTTTACTGACAGTCGAGCAGTACTTC.

This chain's CDR3 is CASSGEGTGTTMNTEAFF. CDR3 DNA sequence: TGTGCCAGCAGCGGTGAAGGGACAGGGACAACTATGAACACTGAAGCTTTCTTT. The J gene is TRBJ1-1, the V gene TRBV7-9, with TRBD1 matching over 9 bases. CDR3 length: 18 residues. Germline V gene lookup returns CDR1 SEHNR and CDR2 FQNEAQ (reference sequence). V shed 5 bases and J 0 bases; nucleotides not matched to a gene: 13.

This clone appeared once. The chain combines TRBV5-5 with TRBJ2-7; the match to TRBD2 covers 10 bases. This CDR3 region has 15 residues. Germline loops: CDR1 SGHKS, CDR2 YYEKEE (reference sequence). The ends lost 2 bases at V and 4 bases at J; junction bases unmatched: 6. This chain's CDR3 is CASSLKAGGLYEQYF. The CDR3 bases are TGTGCCAGCAGCTTAAAAGCGGGGGGGCTGTACGAGCAGTACTTC.

The chain recombines TRBV5-1 with TRBJ2-5; TRBD2 matches 9 bases. The CDR3 covers 14 residues. Germline V CDR1 and CDR2: SGHRS, YFSETQ. J was trimmed by 3 bases and V by 0 bases; bases with no gene match: 0. The CDR3 sequence: CASSLASGEETQYF. CDR3 DNA sequence: TGCGCCAGCAGCTTGGCTAGCGGGGAAGAGACCCAGTACTTC.

V and J are TRBV5-1 and TRBJ1-1, with D possibly TRBD1 on 6 matching bases. Trimming pared 1 base from V and 8 bases from J, leaving 21 bases between. Per the germline V gene, CDR1 is SGHRS and CDR2 is YFSETQ. The CDR3 consists of 16 residues. In DNA, the CDR3 is TGCGCCAGCAGCTTGTGGGACACCGAACCCCTGAACGAAGCTTTCTTT. Protein sequence: CASSLWDTEPLNEAFF.

The genes are TRBV30 and TRBJ2-6, with D perhaps matching TRBD1 (6 bases). In germline, CDR1 is GTSNPN, CDR2 SVGIG (reference sequence). The V end lost 0 bases, the J end lost 0 bases, and 12 bases lay between the germline ends. This CDR3 is built from 17 residues. The CDR3 reads CAWSVGPTGSGANVLTF. The DNA of the CDR3 is TGTGCCTGGAGTGTTGGGCCGACAGGCTCTGGGGCCAACGTCCTGACTTTC.

This chain's CDR3 is CASSEGQGTNEKLFF. The DNA of the CDR3 is TGTGCCAGCAGCGAAGGACAGGGAACTAATGAAAAACTGTTTTTT. The chain has TRBV5-8 and TRBJ1-4, with 8 bases identical to TRBD1. The CDR3 length is 15 residues. Germline lookup yields CDR1 SGHTS and CDR2 YDEGEE. J lost 1 base, V lost 4 bases, and 3 bases had no gene match.

The CDR3 spells CASSFDRGPGYTF. Written as DNA, the CDR3 is TGCGCCAGCAGCTTCGACAGGGGGCCTGGCTACACCTTC. The chain has TRBV5-1 and TRBJ1-2, with 10 bases matching TRBD1. This CDR3 contains 13 residues. The junction had 2 bases not matched to a gene; V was cut back by 2 bases and J by 7 bases. Germline V gene data show CDR1 as SGHRS and CDR2 as YFSETQ.

For the CDR3, the DNA is TGTGCCAGCAGCTTAGAGGGGGACGAGCAGTACTTC. Protein: CASSLEGDEQYF. The chain couples TRBV7-9 to TRBJ2-7; a weak D match, TRBD1 (6 bases). Germline loops: CDR1 SEHNR, CDR2 FQNEAQ (reference sequence). V lost 1 base and J lost 5, with 6 bases in between. The CDR3 loop spans 12 amino acids.

This sequence joins TRBV5-6 and TRBJ1-6; perhaps TRBD1 as D (5 bases). The CDR3 has 17 residues. CDR1 and CDR2 (germline): SGHDT, YYEEEE. Between the trimmed V and J ends, which lost 0 bases and 5 bases, there was a span of 15 bases. DNA for the CDR3: TGTGCCAGCAGCTTGGCTCCCCTACAGGTTAATAATTCACCCCTCCACTTT. Protein sequence: CASSLAPLQVNNSPLHF.

The chain has TRBV9 and TRBJ2-6, with 9 bases fitting TRBD1. CDR1 SGDLS and CDR2 YYNGEE come from the germline V gene. The CDR3 is 19 amino acids. With 0 bases clipped from V and 0 bases from J, the junction kept 7 bases outside the gene matches. DNA of the CDR3: TGTGCCAGCAGCGTAGAGTCTGGGACAGGGAGCTCTGGGGCCAACGTCCTGACTTTC. It encodes CASSVESGTGSSGANVLTF.